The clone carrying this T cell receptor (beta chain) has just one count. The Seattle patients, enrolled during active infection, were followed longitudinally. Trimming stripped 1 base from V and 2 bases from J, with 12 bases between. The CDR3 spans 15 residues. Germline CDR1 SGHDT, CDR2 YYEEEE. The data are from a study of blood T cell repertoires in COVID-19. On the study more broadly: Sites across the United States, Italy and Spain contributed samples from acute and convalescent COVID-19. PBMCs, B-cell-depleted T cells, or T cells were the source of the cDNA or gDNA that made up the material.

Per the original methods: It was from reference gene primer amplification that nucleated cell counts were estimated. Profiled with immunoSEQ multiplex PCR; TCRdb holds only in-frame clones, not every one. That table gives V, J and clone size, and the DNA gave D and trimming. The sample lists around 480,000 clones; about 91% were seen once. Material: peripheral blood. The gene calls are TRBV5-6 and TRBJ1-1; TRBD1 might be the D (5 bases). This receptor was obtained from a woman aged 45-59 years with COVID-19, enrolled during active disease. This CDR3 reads CASSLKNRRNTEAFF. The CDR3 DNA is TGTGCCAGCAGCTTGAAGAACAGGAGAAACACTGAAGCTTTCTTT.